These 3 T cell receptor beta chains share one sample of origin, sequenced in a study of cytomegalovirus exposure and HLA in healthy donors. This PCR relied on a set of 60 Vbeta primers and 13 Jbeta primers. Here immunoSEQ multiplex PCR was the method, and the copy in TCRdb shows in-frame clones only, minus some. This sample yields about 180,000 clones, of which over 70% are seen a single time; 0.5% to 0.55% belongs to the top ten. Source material: PBMCs. These receptors originate from a woman aged 50 to 60 in good health and CMV-seronegative.

The chain couples TRBV28 to TRBJ1-3; TRBD1 aligns across 8 bases. The CDR3 has 18 amino acids. Trimming removed 1 base from V and 5 bases from J; junction bases left unmatched: 13. Germline lookup yields CDR1 MDHEN and CDR2 SYDVKM. The CDR3 sequence: CASSLSYFRQGSRNTIYF. The CDR3 DNA reads as TGTGCCAGCAGTTTATCCTACTTTCGACAGGGGAGTAGAAACACCATATATTTT.

The rearrangement joins TRBV9 to TRBJ2-2, with 10 bases aligning to TRBD1. Germline CDR1 reads SGDLS; CDR2 reads YYNGEE. The CDR3 covers 16 residues. Trimming removed 3 bases from V and 4 bases from J; junction bases left unmatched: 6. The chain's CDR3 is CASSAAGQGTTGELFF. CDR3 in DNA: TGTGCCAGCAGCGCCGCGGGACAGGGGACCACCGGGGAGCTGTTTTTT.

The chain couples TRBV10-1 to TRBJ2-1; 7 nucleotides agree with TRBD2. The V segment lost 5 bases and the J segment 1 base; nucleotides outside the gene matches: 5. The germline CDR1 and CDR2 sequences are WNHNN and SYGVQD (reference sequence). The CDR3 contains 15 residues. The DNA for the CDR3 is TGCGCCAGCAGTATTAGCGGGCAATCCTACAATGAGCAGTTCTTC. Amino acid sequence: CASSISGQSYNEQFF.